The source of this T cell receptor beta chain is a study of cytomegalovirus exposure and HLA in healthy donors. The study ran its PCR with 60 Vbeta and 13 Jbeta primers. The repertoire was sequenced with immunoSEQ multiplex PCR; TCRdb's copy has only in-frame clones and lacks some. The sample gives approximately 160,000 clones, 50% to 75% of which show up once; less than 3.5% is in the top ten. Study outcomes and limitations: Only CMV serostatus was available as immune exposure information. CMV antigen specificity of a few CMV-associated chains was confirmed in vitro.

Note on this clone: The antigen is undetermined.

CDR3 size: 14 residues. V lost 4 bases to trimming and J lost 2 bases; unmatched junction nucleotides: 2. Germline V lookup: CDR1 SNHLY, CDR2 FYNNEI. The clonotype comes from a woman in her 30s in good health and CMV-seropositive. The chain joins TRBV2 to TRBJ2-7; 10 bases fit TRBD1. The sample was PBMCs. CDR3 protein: CASSVGTGAYEQYF. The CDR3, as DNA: TGTGCCAGCAGTGTTGGGACAGGGGCCTACGAGCAGTACTTC. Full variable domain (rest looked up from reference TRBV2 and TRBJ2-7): EPEVTQTPSHQVTQMGQEVILRCVPISNHLYFYWYRQILGQKVEFLVSFYNNEISEKSEIFDDQFSVERPDGSNFTLKIRSTKLEDSAMYFCASSVGTGAYEQYFGPGTRLTVT.